This entry describes one TCR beta chain. Authors' data handling: The assay estimated nucleated cells by amplifying reference gene primers. Here immunoSEQ multiplex PCR was the method, and the copy in TCRdb shows in-frame clones only, minus some. V, J and clone size are those of that table, while D and trimming were read from the DNA. The table has roughly 230,000 clones, approximately 89% seen once; the top ten hold less than 4%. Germline V gene sequence: CDR1 WSHSY, CDR2 SAAADI. V trimming: 10 bases; J trimming: 0 bases; junction bases outside the gene matches: 5. The CDR3 sequence is 14 residues long. The sample belongs to a study of blood T cell repertoires in COVID-19. Study background: The cDNA or gDNA used as material had been derived from T cells, B-cell-depleted T cells, or PBMCs.

The V gene is TRBV10-2, the J gene TRBJ1-5, with 8 bases that match TRBD1. The clonotype originates from a woman in her 30s with acute COVID-19. The specimen sequenced was PBMCs or T cells enriched from blood (not recorded which). The CDR3 sequence is CATTTGASNQPQHF. The CDR3 coding sequence is TGCGCCACTACGACAGGGGCTAGCAATCAGCCCCAGCATTTT.